The rows below give T cell receptor beta chains drawn from one sample of a study of blood T cell repertoires in COVID-19. The table came from immunoSEQ multiplex PCR; TCRdb's copy has only in-frame clones and leaves some out. The table has approximately 200,000 clones, approximately 80% seen once. The sequencing sample was made of peripheral blood. Receptors originate from a woman at least 80 years old with COVID-19, enrolled during active disease. Both conserved end residues are trimmed from each CDR3. The order of the fields is V gene, CDR3 protein.

v_call: TRBV7-9; cdr3_aa: ASSMTGGPYEQY
v_call: TRBV27; cdr3_aa: ASSLDRYMNTEAF
v_call: TRBV5-4; cdr3_aa: ASGYGTQETQY
v_call: TRBV3-1/TRBV3-2; cdr3_aa: ASRQNTGELF
v_call: TRBV10-3; cdr3_aa: AISEFGLYTGELF
v_call: TRBV6-5; cdr3_aa: ASSHPTGGNTIY
v_call: TRBV19; cdr3_aa: ASRGGPTSTDTQY
v_call: TRBV28; cdr3_aa: ASSLNGANYGYT
v_call: TRBV5-1; cdr3_aa: ASSLGGTGNYEQY
v_call: TRBV5-5; cdr3_aa: ASSLLGTEAF
v_call: TRBV6-5; cdr3_aa: ASCDRGRNNEKLF
v_call: TRBV6-1; cdr3_aa: ASSEPGGTYEQY
v_call: TRBV9; cdr3_aa: ASSVAASGIQY
v_call: TRBV27; cdr3_aa: ASSRTSALEDTQY
v_call: TRBV7-9; cdr3_aa: ASSFTGGGTEAF
v_call: TRBV29-1; cdr3_aa: SVEVQGPYGYT
v_call: TRBV3-1/TRBV3-2; cdr3_aa: ASSQQGGNTEAF
v_call: TRBV9; cdr3_aa: ASSVTETGVSYT
v_call: TRBV28; cdr3_aa: ASSLSRGNSPLH
v_call: TRBV5-4; cdr3_aa: ASSPTGASGRAYEQY
v_call: TRBV24-1; cdr3_aa: ATSDTLTGKAF
v_call: TRBV5-1; cdr3_aa: ASSPGQGASNYGYT
v_call: TRBV5-5; cdr3_aa: ASSTIDSTKNSPLH
v_call: TRBV7-9; cdr3_aa: ATGGQGQLLNTEAF
v_call: TRBV18; cdr3_aa: ASSPQGANTEAF
v_call: TRBV3-1/TRBV3-2; cdr3_aa: ASSGSWELF
v_call: TRBV28; cdr3_aa: ASSFAERGEY
v_call: TRBV5-4; cdr3_aa: ASRPTSGHSYEQY
v_call: TRBV5-4; cdr3_aa: ASSSRTGQETQY
v_call: TRBV5-4; cdr3_aa: ASSPGGQRGAEAF
v_call: TRBV7-2; cdr3_aa: ASSSPGQGDNSPLH
v_call: TRBV5-4; cdr3_aa: ASSQIAGDTEAF
v_call: TRBV7-3; cdr3_aa: ASSSSSTDTQY
v_call: TRBV19; cdr3_aa: ASSLQGVIAEAF
v_call: TRBV11-2; cdr3_aa: ASSLEMRQGAGDTQY
v_call: TRBV4-2; cdr3_aa: ASSQDSGRLGEQF
v_call: TRBV2; cdr3_aa: ASSGDTDIQY
v_call: TRBV27; cdr3_aa: ASSPLGGRQETQY
v_call: TRBV29-1; cdr3_aa: SVHREPVLSHTLPRGD
v_call: TRBV2; cdr3_aa: ASSGQHTDTQY
v_call: TRBV5-1; cdr3_aa: ASSLVGGRGGEQY
v_call: TRBV18; cdr3_aa: ASSPPGGPGNSPLH
v_call: TRBV19; cdr3_aa: ASSYGRVNTEAF
v_call: TRBV5-4; cdr3_aa: ASSLELVSTDTQY
v_call: TRBV19; cdr3_aa: ASRRGQGGGYT
v_call: TRBV19; cdr3_aa: ASNKPGMRTEAF
v_call: TRBV19; cdr3_aa: ASKETSGSYNEQF
v_call: TRBV3-1/TRBV3-2; cdr3_aa: ASSRGGGSYNEQF
v_call: TRBV19; cdr3_aa: ASHGGGGNQPQH
v_call: TRBV5-4; cdr3_aa: ASSEGGGPSYEQY
v_call: TRBV4-1; cdr3_aa: ASSQEGMDFSYNSPLH
v_call: TRBV19; cdr3_aa: ASRRKNTEAF